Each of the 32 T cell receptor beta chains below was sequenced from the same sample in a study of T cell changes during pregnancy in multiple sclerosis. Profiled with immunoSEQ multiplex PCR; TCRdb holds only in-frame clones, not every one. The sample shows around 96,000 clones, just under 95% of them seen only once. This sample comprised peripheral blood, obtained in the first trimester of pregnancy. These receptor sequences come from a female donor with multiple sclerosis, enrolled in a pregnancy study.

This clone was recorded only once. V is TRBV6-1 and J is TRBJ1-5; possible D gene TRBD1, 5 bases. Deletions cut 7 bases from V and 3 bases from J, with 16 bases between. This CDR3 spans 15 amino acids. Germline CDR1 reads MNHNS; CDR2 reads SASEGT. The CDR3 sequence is CASMRGGTYNQPQHF. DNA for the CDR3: TGTGCCAGCATGCGTGGAGGGACTTACAATCAGCCCCAGCATTTT.

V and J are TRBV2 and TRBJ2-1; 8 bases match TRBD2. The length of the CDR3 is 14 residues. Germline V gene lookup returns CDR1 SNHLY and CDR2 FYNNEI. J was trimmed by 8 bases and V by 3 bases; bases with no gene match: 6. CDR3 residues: CASSEERGSHEQFF. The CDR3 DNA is TGTGCCAGCAGTGAGGAGCGGGGGAGCCATGAGCAGTTCTTC.

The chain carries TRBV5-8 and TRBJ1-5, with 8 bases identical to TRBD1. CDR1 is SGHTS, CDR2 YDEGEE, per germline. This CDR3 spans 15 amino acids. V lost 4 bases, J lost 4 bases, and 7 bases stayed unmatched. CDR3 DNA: TGTGCCAGCAGCCGGCATTGGACAGGGAATCAGCCCCAGCATTTT. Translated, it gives CASSRHWTGNQPQHF.

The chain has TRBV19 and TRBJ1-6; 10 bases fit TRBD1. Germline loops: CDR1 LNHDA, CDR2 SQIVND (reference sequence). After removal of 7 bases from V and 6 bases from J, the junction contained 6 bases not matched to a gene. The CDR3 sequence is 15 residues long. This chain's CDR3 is CASTPGTGANSPLHF. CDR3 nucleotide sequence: TGTGCCAGTACTCCCGGGACAGGGGCTAATTCACCCCTCCACTTT.

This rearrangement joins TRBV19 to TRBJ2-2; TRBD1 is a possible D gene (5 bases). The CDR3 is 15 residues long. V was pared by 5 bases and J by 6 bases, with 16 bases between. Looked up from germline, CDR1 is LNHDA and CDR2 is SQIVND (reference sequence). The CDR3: CASSLPTVSAGELFF. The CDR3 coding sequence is TGTGCCAGTAGTCTACCGACAGTATCGGCCGGGGAGCTGTTTTTT.

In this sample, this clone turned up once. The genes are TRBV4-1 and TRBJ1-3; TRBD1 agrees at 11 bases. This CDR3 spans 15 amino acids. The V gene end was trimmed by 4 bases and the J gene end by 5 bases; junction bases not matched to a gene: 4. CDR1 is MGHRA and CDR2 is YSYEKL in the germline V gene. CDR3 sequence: CASSRGQGVRNTIYF. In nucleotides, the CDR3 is TGCGCCAGCAGCCGGGGACAGGGGGTGAGAAACACCATATATTTT.

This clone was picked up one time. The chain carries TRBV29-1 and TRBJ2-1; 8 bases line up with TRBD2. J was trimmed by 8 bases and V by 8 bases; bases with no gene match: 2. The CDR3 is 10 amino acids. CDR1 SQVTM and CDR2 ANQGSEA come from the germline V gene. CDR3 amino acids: CSSGGYEQFF. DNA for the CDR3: TGCAGCAGCGGGGGCTATGAGCAGTTCTTC.

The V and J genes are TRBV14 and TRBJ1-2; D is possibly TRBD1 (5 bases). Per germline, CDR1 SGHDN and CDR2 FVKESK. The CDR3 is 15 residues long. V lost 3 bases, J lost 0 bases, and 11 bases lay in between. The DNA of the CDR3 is TGTGCCAGCAGCCATTCAGGGCCCACTAACTATGGCTACACCTTC. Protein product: CASSHSGPTNYGYTF.

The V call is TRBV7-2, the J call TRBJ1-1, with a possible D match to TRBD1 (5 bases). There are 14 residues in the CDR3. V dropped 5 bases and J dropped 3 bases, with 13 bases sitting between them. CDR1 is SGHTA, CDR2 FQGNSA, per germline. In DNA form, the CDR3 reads TGTGCCAGCAGCATAGTGACAGCCCACACTGAAGCTTTCTTT. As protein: CASSIVTAHTEAFF.

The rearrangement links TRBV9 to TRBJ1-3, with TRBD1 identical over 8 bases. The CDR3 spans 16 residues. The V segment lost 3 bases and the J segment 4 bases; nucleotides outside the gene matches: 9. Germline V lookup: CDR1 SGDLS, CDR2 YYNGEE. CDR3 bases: TGTGCCAGCAGCGGATTGGGACAGGAATCCGGAAACACCATATATTTT. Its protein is CASSGLGQESGNTIYF.

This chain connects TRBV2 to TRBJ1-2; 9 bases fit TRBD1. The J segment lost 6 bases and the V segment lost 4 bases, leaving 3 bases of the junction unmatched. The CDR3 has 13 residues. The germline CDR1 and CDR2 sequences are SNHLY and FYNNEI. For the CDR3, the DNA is TGTGCCAGCAGTGTTCGGACAGGGGATGGCTACACCTTC. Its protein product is CASSVRTGDGYTF.

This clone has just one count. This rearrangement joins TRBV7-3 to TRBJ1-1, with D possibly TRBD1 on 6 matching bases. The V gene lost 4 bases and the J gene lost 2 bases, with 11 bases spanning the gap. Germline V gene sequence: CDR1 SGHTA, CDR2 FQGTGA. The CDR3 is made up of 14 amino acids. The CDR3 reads CASSSGGGNTEAFF. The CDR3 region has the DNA TGTGCCAGCAGCTCAGGTGGGGGCAACACTGAAGCTTTCTTT.

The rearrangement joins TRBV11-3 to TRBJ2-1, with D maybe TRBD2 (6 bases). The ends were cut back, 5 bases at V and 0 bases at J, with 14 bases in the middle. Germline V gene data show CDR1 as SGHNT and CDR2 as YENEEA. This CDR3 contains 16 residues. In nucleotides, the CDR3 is TGTGCCAGCAGCCCAAGGACGCGGGGCTCCTACAATGAGCAGTTCTTC. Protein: CASSPRTRGSYNEQFF.

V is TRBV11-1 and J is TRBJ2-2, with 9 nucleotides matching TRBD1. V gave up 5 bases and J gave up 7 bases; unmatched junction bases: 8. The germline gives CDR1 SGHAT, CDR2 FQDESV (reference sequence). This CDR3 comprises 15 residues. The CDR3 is CASSTQGANFGELFF. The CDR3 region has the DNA TGTGCCAGCAGCACACAGGGGGCGAATTTCGGGGAGCTGTTTTTT.

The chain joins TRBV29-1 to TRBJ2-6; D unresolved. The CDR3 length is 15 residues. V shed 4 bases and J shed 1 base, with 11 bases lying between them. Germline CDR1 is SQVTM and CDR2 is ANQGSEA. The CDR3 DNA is TGCAGCGTTGCACAGATTGAGTCTGGGGCCAACGTCCTGACTTTC. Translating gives CSVAQIESGANVLTF.

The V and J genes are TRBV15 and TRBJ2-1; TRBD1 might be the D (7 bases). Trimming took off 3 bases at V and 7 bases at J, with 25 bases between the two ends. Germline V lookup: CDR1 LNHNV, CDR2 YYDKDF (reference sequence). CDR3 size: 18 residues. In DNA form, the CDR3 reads TGTGCCACCAGCAGCGACCTGGTGACAGGGAGGTTTCGTAATGAGCAGTTCTTC. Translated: CATSSDLVTGRFRNEQFF.

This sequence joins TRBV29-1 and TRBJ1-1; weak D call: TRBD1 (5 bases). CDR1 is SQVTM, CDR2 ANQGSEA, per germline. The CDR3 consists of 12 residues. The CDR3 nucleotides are TGCAGTACCACGGGGGGTGTATTTGGAGCTTTCTTT. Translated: CSTTGGVFGAFF.

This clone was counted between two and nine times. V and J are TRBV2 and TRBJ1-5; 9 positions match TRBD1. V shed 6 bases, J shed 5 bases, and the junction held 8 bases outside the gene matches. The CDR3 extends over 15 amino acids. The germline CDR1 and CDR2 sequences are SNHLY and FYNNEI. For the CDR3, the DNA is TGTGCCAGCAGGCCGGGACAGGGAAGGGATCAGCCCCAGCATTTT. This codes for CASRPGQGRDQPQHF.

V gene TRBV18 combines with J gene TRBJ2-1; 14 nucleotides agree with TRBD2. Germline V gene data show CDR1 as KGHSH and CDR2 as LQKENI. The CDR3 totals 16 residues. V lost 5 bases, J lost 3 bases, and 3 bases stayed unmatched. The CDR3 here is CASSRTSGGYYNEQFF. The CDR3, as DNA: TGTGCCAGCTCAAGGACTAGCGGGGGGTACTACAATGAGCAGTTCTTC.

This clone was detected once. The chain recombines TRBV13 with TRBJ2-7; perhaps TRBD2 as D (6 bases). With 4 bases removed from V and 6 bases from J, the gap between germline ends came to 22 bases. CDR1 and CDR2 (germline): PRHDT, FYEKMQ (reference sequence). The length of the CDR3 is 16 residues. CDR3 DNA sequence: TGTGCCAGCAGCTCCGTGGGGACTCCCGCCAGGGCCGAGCAGTACTTC. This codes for CASSSVGTPARAEQYF.

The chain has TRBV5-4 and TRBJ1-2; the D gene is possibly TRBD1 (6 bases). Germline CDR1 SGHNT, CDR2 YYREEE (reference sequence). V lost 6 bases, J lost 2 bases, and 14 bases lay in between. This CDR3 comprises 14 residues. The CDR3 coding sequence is TGTGCCAGCACTCCGCGGGGGCAAAACTATGGCTACACCTTC. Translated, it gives CASTPRGQNYGYTF.

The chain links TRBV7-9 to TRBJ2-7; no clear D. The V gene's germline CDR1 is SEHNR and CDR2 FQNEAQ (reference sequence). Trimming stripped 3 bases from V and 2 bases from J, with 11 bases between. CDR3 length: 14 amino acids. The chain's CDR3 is CASSFSMGTYEQYF. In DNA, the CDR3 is TGTGCCAGCAGCTTTTCAATGGGCACCTACGAGCAGTACTTC.

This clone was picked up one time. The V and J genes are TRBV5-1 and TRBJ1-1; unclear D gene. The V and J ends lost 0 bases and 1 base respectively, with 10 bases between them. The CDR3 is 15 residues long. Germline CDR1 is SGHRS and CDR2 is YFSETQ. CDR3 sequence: CASSLARVGNTEAFF. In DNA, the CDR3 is TGCGCCAGCAGCTTGGCTCGGGTCGGGAACACTGAAGCTTTCTTT.

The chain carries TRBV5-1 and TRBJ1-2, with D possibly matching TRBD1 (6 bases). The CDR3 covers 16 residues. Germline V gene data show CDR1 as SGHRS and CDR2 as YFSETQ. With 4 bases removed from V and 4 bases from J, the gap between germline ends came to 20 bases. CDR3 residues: CASSPITGPMSYGYTF. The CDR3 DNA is TGCGCCAGCAGCCCAATAACAGGGCCGATGAGCTATGGCTACACCTTC.

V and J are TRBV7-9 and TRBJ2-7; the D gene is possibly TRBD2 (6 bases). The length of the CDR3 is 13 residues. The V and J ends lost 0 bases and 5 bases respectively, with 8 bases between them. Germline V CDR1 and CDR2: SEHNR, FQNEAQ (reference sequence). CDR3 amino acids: CASSLARGDEQYF. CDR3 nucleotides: TGTGCCAGCAGCTTAGCGCGGGGAGACGAGCAGTACTTC.

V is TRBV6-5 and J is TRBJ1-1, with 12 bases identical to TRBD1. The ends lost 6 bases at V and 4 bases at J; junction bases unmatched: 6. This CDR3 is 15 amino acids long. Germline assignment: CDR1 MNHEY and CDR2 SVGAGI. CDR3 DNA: TGTGCCAGCAGCGGGGGGACAGGGGGCGTCACTGAAGCTTTCTTT. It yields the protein CASSGGTGGVTEAFF.

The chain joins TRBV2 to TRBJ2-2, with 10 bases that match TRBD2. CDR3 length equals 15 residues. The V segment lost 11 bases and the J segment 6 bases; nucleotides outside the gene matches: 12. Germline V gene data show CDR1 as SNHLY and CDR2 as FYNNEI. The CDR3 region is CARQTIAGGSGELFF. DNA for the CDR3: TGTGCCCGGCAAACAATAGCGGGGGGTTCCGGGGAGCTGTTTTTT. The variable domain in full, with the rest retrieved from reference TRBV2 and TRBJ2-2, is EPEVTQTPSHQVTQMGQEVILRCVPISNHLYFYWYRQILGQKVEFLVSFYNNEISEKSEIFDDQFSVERPDGSNFTLKIRSTKLEDSAMYFCARQTIAGGSGELFFGEGSRLTVL.

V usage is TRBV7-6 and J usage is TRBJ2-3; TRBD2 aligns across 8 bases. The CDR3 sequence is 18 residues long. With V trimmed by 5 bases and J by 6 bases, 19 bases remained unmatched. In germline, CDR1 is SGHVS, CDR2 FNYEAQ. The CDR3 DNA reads TGTGCCAGCAGCCTGGGGCGGGGGGACCCCGGGGGTCAGGATACGCAGTATTTT. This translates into CASSLGRGDPGGQDTQYF. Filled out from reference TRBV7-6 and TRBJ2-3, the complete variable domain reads GAGVSQSPRYKVTKRGQDVALRCDPISGHVSLYWYRQALGQGPEFLTYFNYEAQQDKSGLPNDRFSAERPEGSISTLTIQRTEQRDSAMYRCASSLGRGDPGGQDTQYFGPGTRLTVL.

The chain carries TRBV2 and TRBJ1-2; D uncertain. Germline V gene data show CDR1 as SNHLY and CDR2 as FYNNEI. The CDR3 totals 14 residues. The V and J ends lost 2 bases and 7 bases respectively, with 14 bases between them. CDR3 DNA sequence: TGTGCCAGCAGTGAAAGCGGGGTTTCGGGTGGCTACACCTTC. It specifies CASSESGVSGGYTF. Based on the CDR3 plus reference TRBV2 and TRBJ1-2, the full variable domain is EPEVTQTPSHQVTQMGQEVILRCVPISNHLYFYWYRQILGQKVEFLVSFYNNEISEKSEIFDDQFSVERPDGSNFTLKIRSTKLEDSAMYFCASSESGVSGGYTFGSGTRLTVV.

DNA of the CDR3: TGCGCCAGCAAACAAGTAGCGGCCTCCTACAATGAGCAGTTCTTC. It is translated as CASKQVAASYNEQFF. The genes are TRBV5-1 and TRBJ2-1; TRBD2 might be the D (6 bases). V lost 6 bases and J 0 bases, leaving 13 bases between the germline ends. Germline V lookup: CDR1 SGHRS, CDR2 YFSETQ. The length of the CDR3 is 15 residues.

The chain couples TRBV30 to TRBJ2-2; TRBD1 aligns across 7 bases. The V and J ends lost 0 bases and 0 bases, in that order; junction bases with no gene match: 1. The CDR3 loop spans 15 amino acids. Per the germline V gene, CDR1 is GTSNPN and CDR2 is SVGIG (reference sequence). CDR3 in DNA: TGTGCCTGGAGTGTAGGGGGCTCGAACACCGGGGAGCTGTTTTTT. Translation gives CAWSVGGSNTGELFF.

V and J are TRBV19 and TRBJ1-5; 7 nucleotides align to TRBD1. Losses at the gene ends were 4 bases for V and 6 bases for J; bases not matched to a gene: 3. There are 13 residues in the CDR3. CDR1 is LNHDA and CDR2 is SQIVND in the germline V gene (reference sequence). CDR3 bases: TGTGCCAGTAGTACCACAGGGGCTCAGCCCCAGCATTTT. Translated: CASSTTGAQPQHF.